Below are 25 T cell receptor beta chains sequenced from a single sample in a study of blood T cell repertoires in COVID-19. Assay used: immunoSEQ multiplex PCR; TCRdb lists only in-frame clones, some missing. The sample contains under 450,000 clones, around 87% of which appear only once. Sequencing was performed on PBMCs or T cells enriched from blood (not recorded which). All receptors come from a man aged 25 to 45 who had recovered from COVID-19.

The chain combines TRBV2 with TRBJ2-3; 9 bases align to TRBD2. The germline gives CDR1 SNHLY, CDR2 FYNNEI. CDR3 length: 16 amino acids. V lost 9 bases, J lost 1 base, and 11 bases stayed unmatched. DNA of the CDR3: TGTGCCAGTTGGACGCCCCAGCGGGGGGGCACAGATACGCAGTATTTT. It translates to CASWTPQRGGTDTQYF.

This chain's CDR3 is CASSQDLGQGPLGYGYTF. In DNA, the CDR3 is TGCGCCAGCAGCCAAGATCTTGGTCAGGGCCCTTTGGGCTATGGCTACACCTTC. The chain joins TRBV4-1 to TRBJ1-2, with D perhaps matching TRBD1 (5 bases). CDR3 length equals 18 residues. V lost 0 bases and J 4 bases, leaving 21 bases between the germline ends. Looked up from germline, CDR1 is MGHRA and CDR2 is YSYEKL.

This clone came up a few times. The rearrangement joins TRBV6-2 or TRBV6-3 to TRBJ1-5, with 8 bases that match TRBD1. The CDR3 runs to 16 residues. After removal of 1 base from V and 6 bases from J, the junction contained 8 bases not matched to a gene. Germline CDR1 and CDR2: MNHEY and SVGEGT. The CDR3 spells CASSYFSQGAFQPQHF. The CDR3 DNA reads TGTGCCAGCAGTTACTTCAGCCAGGGGGCATTTCAGCCCCAGCATTTT.

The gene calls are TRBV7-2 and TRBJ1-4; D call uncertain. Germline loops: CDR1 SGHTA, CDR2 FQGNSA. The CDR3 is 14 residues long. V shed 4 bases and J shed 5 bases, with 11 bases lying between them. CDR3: CASSSRDPNEKLFF. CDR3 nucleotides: TGTGCCAGCAGCTCCCGGGATCCCAATGAAAAACTGTTTTTT.

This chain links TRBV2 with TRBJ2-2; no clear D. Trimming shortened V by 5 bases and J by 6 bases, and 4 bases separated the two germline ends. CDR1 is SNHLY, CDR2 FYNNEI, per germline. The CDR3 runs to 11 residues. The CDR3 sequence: CASSYSGELFF. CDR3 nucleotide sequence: TGTGCCAGCAGTTATTCCGGGGAGCTGTTTTTT.

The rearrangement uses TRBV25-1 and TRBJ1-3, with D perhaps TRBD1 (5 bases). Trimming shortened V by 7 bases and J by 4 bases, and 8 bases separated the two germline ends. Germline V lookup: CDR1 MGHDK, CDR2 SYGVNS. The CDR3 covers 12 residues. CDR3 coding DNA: TGTGCCAGCAAAGGGGCCGGAAACACCATATATTTT. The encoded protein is CASKGAGNTIYF.

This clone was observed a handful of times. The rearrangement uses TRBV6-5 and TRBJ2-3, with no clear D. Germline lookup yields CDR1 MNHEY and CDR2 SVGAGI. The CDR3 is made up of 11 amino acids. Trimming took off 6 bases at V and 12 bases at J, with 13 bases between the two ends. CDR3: CASSAPGHQYF. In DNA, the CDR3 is TGTGCCAGCAGCGCACCGGGTCACCAGTATTTT.

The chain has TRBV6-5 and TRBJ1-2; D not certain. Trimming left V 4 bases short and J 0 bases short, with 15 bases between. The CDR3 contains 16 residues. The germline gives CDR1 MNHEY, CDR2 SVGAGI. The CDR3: CASSSSTGPANYGYTF. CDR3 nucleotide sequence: TGTGCCAGCAGTTCATCCACGGGTCCAGCTAACTATGGCTACACCTTC.

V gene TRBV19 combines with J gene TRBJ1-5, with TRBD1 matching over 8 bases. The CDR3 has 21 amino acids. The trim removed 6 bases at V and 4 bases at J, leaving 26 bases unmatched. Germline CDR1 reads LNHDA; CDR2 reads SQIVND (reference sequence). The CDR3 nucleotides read TGTGCCAGTAGCCACCTGATCCTAAGAGGCACGGGGACAGGCGAGAATCAGCCCCAGCATTTT. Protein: CASSHLILRGTGTGENQPQHF.

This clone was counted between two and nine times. The CDR3 loop reads CAGNRAHTEAFF. The CDR3 DNA follows: TGTGCCGGAAACAGGGCCCACACTGAAGCTTTCTTT. This chain connects TRBV30 to TRBJ1-1; D is possibly TRBD1 (6 bases). Germline V lookup: CDR1 GTSNPN, CDR2 SVGIG (reference sequence). The CDR3 loop spans 12 amino acids. Trimming stripped 8 bases from V and 3 bases from J, with 13 bases between.

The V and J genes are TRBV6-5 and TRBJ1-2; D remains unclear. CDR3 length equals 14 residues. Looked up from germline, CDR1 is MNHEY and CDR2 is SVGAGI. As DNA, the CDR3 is TGTGGCAGTCGGGATTACGCGCGGAGGGTCGACTACACCTTC. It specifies CGSRDYARRVDYTF.

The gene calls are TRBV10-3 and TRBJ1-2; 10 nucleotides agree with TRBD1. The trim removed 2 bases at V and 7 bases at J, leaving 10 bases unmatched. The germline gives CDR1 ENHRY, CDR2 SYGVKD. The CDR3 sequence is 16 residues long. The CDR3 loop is CAISENTGTGDRGYTF. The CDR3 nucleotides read TGTGCCATCAGTGAGAATACCGGGACAGGGGACCGTGGCTACACCTTC.

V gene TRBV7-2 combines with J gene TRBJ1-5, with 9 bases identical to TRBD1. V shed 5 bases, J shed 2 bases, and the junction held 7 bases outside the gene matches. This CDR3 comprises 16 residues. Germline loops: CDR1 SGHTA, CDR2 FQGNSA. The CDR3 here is CASSGRQGEGNQPQHF. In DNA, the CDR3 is TGTGCCAGCAGCGGACGACAGGGGGAGGGCAATCAGCCCCAGCATTTT.

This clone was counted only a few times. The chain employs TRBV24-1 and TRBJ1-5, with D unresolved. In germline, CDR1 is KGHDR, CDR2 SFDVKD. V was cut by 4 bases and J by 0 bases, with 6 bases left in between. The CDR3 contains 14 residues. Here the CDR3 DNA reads TGTGCCACCAGTGAGTCAGGTAGCAATCAGCCCCAGCATTTT. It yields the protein CATSESGSNQPQHF.

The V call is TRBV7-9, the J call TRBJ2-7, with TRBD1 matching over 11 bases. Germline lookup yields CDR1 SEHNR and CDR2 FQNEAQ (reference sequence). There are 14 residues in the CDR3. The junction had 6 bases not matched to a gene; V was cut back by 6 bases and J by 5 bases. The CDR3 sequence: CASSRTGGFDEQYF. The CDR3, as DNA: TGTGCCAGCAGTCGGACAGGGGGCTTCGACGAGCAGTACTTC. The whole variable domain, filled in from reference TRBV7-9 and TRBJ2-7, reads DTGVSQNPRHKITKRGQNVTFRCDPISEHNRLYWYRQTLGQGPEFLTYFQNEAQLEKSRLLSDRFSAERPKGSFSTLEIQRTEQGDSAMYLCASSRTGGFDEQYFGPGTRLTVT.

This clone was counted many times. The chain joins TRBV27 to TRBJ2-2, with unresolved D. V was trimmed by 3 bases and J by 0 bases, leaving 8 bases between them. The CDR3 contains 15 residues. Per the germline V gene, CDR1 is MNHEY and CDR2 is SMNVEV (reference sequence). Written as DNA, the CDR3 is TGTGCCAGCAGTTTGTGGTTAGCGAACACCGGGGAGCTGTTTTTT. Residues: CASSLWLANTGELFF.

CDR3 in DNA: TGTGCCAGCAGCCAAGAAGAGGGGGGGACAGATACGCAGTATTTT. It translates to CASSQEEGGTDTQYF. The chain carries TRBV3-1 (or the pseudogene TRBV3-2) and TRBJ2-3, with D possibly TRBD2 on 7 matching bases. Per the germline V gene, CDR1 is LGHDT and CDR2 is YNNKEL (reference sequence). V lost 0 bases and J lost 3, with 10 bases in between. The CDR3 loop spans 15 amino acids.

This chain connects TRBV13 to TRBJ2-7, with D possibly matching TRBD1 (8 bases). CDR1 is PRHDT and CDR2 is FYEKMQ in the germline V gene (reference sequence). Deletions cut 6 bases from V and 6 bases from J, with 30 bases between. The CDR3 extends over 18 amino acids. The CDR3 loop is CASSSSSRDRPRGGEQYF. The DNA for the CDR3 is TGTGCCAGCAGTTCCTCTTCCCGGGACAGGCCCCGCGGGGGCGAGCAGTACTTC.

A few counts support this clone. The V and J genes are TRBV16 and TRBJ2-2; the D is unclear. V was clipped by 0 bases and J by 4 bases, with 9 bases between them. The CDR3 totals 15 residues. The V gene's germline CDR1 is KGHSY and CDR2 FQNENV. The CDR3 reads CASSQSTVVTGELFF. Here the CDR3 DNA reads TGTGCCAGCAGCCAATCCACAGTGGTCACCGGGGAGCTGTTTTTT.

CDR3 protein: CAWSPLRGYQPQHF. The DNA for the CDR3 is TGTGCCTGGAGTCCCCTCCGGGGGTACCAGCCCCAGCATTTT. The chain has TRBV30 and TRBJ1-5; the D gene is possibly TRBD1 (5 bases). Germline CDR1 reads GTSNPN; CDR2 reads SVGIG (reference sequence). The length of the CDR3 is 14 residues. V lost 2 bases, J lost 7 bases, and 15 bases lay in between. Full variable domain (rest looked up from reference TRBV30 and TRBJ1-5): SQTIHQWPATLVQPVGSPLSLECTVEGTSNPNLYWYRQAAGRGLQLLFYSVGIGQISSEVPQNLSASRPQDRQFILSSKKLLLSDSGFYLCAWSPLRGYQPQHFGDGTRLSIL.

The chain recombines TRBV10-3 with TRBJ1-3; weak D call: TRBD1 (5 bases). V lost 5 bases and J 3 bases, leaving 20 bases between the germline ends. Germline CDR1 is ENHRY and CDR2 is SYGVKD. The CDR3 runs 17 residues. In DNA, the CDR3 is TGTGCCATCAGTACCCGACACCAGGGTTTTCTTGGAAACACCATATATTTT. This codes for CAISTRHQGFLGNTIYF.

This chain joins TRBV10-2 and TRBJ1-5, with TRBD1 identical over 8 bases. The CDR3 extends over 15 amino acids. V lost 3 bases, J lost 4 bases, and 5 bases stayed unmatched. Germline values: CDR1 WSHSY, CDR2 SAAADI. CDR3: CASSESWTGNQPQHF. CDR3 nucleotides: TGCGCCAGCAGTGAAAGTTGGACAGGGAATCAGCCCCAGCATTTT.

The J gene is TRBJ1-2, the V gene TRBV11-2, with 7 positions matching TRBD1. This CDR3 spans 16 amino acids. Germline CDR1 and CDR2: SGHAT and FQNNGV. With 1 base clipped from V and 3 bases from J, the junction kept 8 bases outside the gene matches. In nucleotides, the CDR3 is TGTGCCAGCAGCTTAGCCTTTAACAGGGGATACTATGGCTACACCTTC. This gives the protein CASSLAFNRGYYGYTF.

The DNA for the CDR3 is TGCGCCAGCAGCCAAGATCTTACAGGGGGGGGGAATCAGCCCCAGCATTTT. Amino acids: CASSQDLTGGGNQPQHF. The rearrangement links TRBV4-1 to TRBJ1-5; TRBD1 matches at 8 bases. CDR3 size: 17 residues. The germline V gene has CDR1 MGHRA and CDR2 YSYEKL. V lost 0 bases to trimming and J lost 4 bases; unmatched junction nucleotides: 8.

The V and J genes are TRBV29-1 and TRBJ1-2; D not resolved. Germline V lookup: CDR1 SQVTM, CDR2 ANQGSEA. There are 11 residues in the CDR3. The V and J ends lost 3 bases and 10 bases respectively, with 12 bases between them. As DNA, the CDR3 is TGCAGCGTTGAGACGGGGATGTCCTACACCTTC. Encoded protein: CSVETGMSYTF.